A single T cell receptor (beta chain) is shown here with its context. Germline lookup yields CDR1 SGHRS and CDR2 YFSETQ. Trimming at V came to 0 bases and at J to 2 bases, leaving 2 bases not matched to a gene. The CDR3 totals 16 residues. Study processing details: Nucleated cell counts were estimated from reference gene primer amplification. The protocol was immunoSEQ multiplex PCR, while the TCRdb copy is restricted to in-frame clones and leaves out a portion. The D gene and trimming were derived from the DNA, and the V and J assignments and clone size from that table. This table holds 130,000 to 150,000 clones, about 80% found once. The data are from a study of blood T cell repertoires in COVID-19. The wider study: Samples came from the United States, Italy and Spain, spanning acute and convalescent COVID-19. T cells, B-cell-depleted T cells, or PBMCs supplied cDNA or gDNA.

This rearrangement joins TRBV5-1 to TRBJ2-7, with TRBD2 matching over 13 bases. This sequence was found in a human donor in a cohort sampled during active COVID-19. Sequencing was done on a sample of peripheral blood. The CDR3 DNA follows: TGCGCCAGCAGCTTGGGACTAGCGGGGGGTACCTACGAGCAGTACTTC. It codes for CASSLGLAGGTYEQYF.